The rows below give T cell receptor beta chains drawn from one sample of a study of Ad26.COV2.S vaccination and SARS-CoV-2 variants. Some clones are missing from TCRdb's copy, which holds only in-frame ones; the method was immunoSEQ multiplex PCR. The repertoire holds a few hundred thousand clones, with 88% as singletons. The sample in question was peripheral blood, obtained in a trial of Ad26.COV2.S vaccine versus placebo. These receptors originate from a person between 18 and 59 years old who received the Ad26.COV2.S COVID-19 vaccine or a placebo. Each CDR3 is given with its conserved first and last residue. The D gene is left open where the match is weak. Rows may omit the clone size; those that give it use once, few, many or a size class.

d_call cdr3_length j_call clone_size v_call cdr3_aa cdr3_nt
TRBD2 16 TRBJ2-3 - TRBV3-1/TRBV3-2 CASSYRGRGGADTQYF TGTGCCAGCAGCTACCGGGGCCGGGGGGGCGCAGATACGCAGTATTTT
- 16 TRBJ1-1 - TRBV5-1 CASSLEGGALNTEAFF TGCGCCAGCAGCTTGGAGGGAGGGGCACTGAACACTGAAGCTTTCTTT
- 14 TRBJ1-4 - TRBV9 CASSEDSLGEKLFF TGTGCCAGCAGCGAGGACAGCCTAGGTGAAAAACTGTTTTTT
- 15 TRBJ2-3 - TRBV7-3 CASSLSGRAGDTQYF TGTGCCAGCAGCTTATCGGGCAGGGCGGGAGATACGCAGTATTTT
TRBD1 14 TRBJ1-2 - TRBV28 CASSRDRGLYGYTF TGTGCCAGCAGTCGAGACAGGGGGCTCTATGGCTACACCTTC
TRBD2 16 TRBJ2-1 - TRBV3-1/TRBV3-2 CASSRKLAGGYNEQFF TGTGCCAGCAGCCGGAAACTAGCGGGGGGATACAATGAGCAGTTCTTC
- 15 TRBJ2-5 - TRBV4-1 CASSQAGLFQETQYF TGCGCCAGCAGCCAAGCCGGGTTGTTCCAAGAGACCCAGTACTTC
- 15 TRBJ2-1 - TRBV7-9 CASSLMLGSSAEQFF TGTGCCAGCAGCTTAATGCTTGGGTCATCCGCTGAGCAGTTCTTC
TRBD1 16 TRBJ1-2 - TRBV7-6 CASSLGPGQGAGGYTF TGTGCCAGCAGCTTAGGCCCGGGACAGGGGGCAGGAGGCTACACCTTC
TRBD1 16 TRBJ1-5 - TRBV7-8 CASSLIGQGVTQPQHF TGTGCCAGCAGCTTAATTGGACAGGGGGTCACTCAGCCCCAGCATTTT
TRBD1 15 TRBJ2-7 - TRBV4-1 CASSPGQGPWEEQYF TGCGCCAGCAGCCCTGGACAGGGCCCGTGGGAGGAGCAGTACTTC
- 12 TRBJ2-1 - TRBV10-3 CAIRSSYNEQFF TGTGCCATCAGGAGCTCCTACAATGAGCAGTTCTTC
- 14 TRBJ1-5 - TRBV19 CASSPGSRTQPQHF TGTGCCAGTAGCCCAGGAAGTCGCACTCAGCCCCAGCATTTT
- 19 TRBJ1-2 - TRBV6-2/TRBV6-3 CASSPTRPGGTGGRYGYTF TGTGCCAGCAGCCCTACCAGGCCGGGTGGTACTGGAGGAAGGTATGGCTACACCTTC
TRBD1 15 TRBJ1-5 - TRBV4-2 CASSMQGDSNQPQHF TGTGCCAGCAGCATGCAGGGGGATAGCAATCAGCCCCAGCATTTT
- 15 TRBJ1-1 - TRBV12-5 CASGFLGEGFTEAFF TGTGCTAGTGGTTTTCTAGGGGAAGGGTTCACTGAAGCTTTCTTT
TRBD1 15 TRBJ1-3 - TRBV11-2 CASRAVQGSGNTIYF TGTGCCAGCAGGGCAGTACAGGGGTCGGGAAACACCATATATTTT
- 14 TRBJ2-6 - TRBV5-1 CATLPGPGANVLTF TGCGCCACCTTACCAGGGCCTGGGGCCAACGTCCTGACTTTC
TRBD2 13 TRBJ2-7 - TRBV2 CASPGTGGYEQYF TGTGCCAGTCCCGGGACGGGAGGGTACGAGCAGTACTTC
- 14 TRBJ2-2 few TRBV28 CASRGRWNTGELFF TGTGCCAGCAGGGGACGGTGGAACACCGGGGAGCTGTTTTTT
- 11 TRBJ2-7 - TRBV20-1 CSARGNLEQYF TGCAGTGCTAGGGGAAACTTAGAGCAGTACTTC
- 15 TRBJ2-7 - TRBV6-5 CASRPSRDNSYEQYF TGTGCCAGCAGACCGAGCCGGGACAACTCCTACGAGCAGTACTTC
- 18 TRBJ2-6 - TRBV7-2 CASSLEVAVYSGANVLTF TGTGCCAGCAGCTTAGAGGTGGCCGTATACTCTGGGGCCAACGTCCTGACTTTC
- 13 TRBJ1-5 - TRBV3-1/TRBV3-2 CASSQGRVQPQHF TGTGCCAGCAGCCAGGGACGAGTTCAGCCCCAGCATTTT
- 14 TRBJ1-2 - TRBV7-2 CASRASDFNYGYTF TGTGCCAGCAGAGCCAGTGATTTTAACTATGGCTACACCTTC
TRBD1 16 TRBJ1-5 - TRBV5-5 CASSATGGELNQPQHF TGTGCCAGCAGCGCGACAGGGGGAGAACTCAATCAGCCCCAGCATTTT
TRBD1 15 TRBJ2-5 - TRBV7-2 CASSSPGGSWETQYF TGTGCCAGCAGCTCCCCAGGGGGCTCCTGGGAGACCCAGTACTTC
TRBD2 15 TRBJ2-7 - TRBV19 CASSIASGATYEQYF TGTGCCAGTAGTATAGCTAGCGGGGCAACCTACGAGCAGTACTTC
- 14 TRBJ2-5 - TRBV7-2 CASSLALPQETQYF TGTGCCAGCAGCTTAGCTCTGCCACAAGAGACCCAGTACTTC
- 18 TRBJ2-3 - TRBV28 CASSLHTGSAGRPDTQYF TGTGCCAGCAGTTTACACACAGGGTCGGCTGGTAGGCCAGATACGCAGTATTTT
TRBD1 15 TRBJ2-2 - TRBV7-8 CASSYRGQGDGELFF TGTGCCAGCAGCTACCGCGGACAGGGGGACGGGGAGCTGTTTTTT
- 14 TRBJ2-5 - TRBV6-5 CASSPRYGEETQYF TGTGCCAGCAGCCCCCGTTATGGTGAAGAGACCCAGTACTTC
- 14 TRBJ1-4 - TRBV2 CASSEQATNEKLFF TGTGCCAGCAGTGAACAGGCAACTAATGAAAAACTGTTTTTT
TRBD2 17 TRBJ2-1 once TRBV19 CASSPWTSGGSYNEQFF TGTGCCAGTAGTCCATGGACTAGCGGGGGCTCCTACAATGAGCAGTTCTTC
TRBD1 15 TRBJ2-3 few TRBV6-4 CASSEGQGATDTQYF TGTGCCAGCAGTGAGGGACAGGGGGCCACAGATACGCAGTATTTT
- 16 TRBJ2-5 - TRBV5-5 CASRGRWGVGQETQYF TGTGCCAGCAGGGGGCGGTGGGGAGTGGGTCAAGAGACCCAGTACTTC
TRBD1 16 TRBJ1-4 - TRBV5-1 CASSATGTATNEKLFF TGCGCCAGCAGCGCAACTGGGACAGCAACTAATGAAAAACTGTTTTTT
- 14 TRBJ1-1 once TRBV6-6 CASSYFPEGSEAFF TGTGCCAGCAGTTACTTCCCGGAGGGGTCTGAAGCTTTCTTT
- 11 TRBJ2-7 - TRBV7-9 CASSGSYEQYF TGTGCCAGCAGCGGATCCTACGAGCAGTACTTC
TRBD1 14 TRBJ1-6 - TRBV5-5 CASSWGQGNSPLHF TGTGCCAGCAGCTGGGGACAGGGGAATTCACCCCTCCACTTT